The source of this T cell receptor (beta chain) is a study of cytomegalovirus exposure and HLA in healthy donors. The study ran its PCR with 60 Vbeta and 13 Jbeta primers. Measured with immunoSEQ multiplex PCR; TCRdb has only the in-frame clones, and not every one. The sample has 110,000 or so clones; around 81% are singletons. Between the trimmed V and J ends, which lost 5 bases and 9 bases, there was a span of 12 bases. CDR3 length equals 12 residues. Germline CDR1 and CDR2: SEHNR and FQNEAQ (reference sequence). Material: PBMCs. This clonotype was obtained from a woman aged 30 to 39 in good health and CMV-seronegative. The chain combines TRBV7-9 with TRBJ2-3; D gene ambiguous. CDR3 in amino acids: CASSALDKTQYF. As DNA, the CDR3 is TGTGCCAGCAGCGCCCTTGACAAGACGCAGTATTTT.